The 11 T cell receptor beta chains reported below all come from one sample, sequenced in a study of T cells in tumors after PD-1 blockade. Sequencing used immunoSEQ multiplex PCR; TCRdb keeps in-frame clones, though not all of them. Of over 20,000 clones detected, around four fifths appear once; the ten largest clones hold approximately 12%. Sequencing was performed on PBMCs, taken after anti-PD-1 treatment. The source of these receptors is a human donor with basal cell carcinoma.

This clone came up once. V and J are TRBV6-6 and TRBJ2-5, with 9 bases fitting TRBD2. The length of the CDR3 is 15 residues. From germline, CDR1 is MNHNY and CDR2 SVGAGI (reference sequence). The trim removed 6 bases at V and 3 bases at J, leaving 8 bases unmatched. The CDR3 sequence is CASSLAGTLKETQYF. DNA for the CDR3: TGTGCCAGCAGCCTAGCGGGGACCTTAAAAGAGACCCAGTACTTC.

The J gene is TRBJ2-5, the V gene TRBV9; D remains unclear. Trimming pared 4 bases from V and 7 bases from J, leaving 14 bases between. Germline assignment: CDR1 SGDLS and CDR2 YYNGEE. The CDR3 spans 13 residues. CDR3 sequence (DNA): TGTGCCAGCAGCCCCGACCCCTCAGGGACCCAGTACTTC. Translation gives CASSPDPSGTQYF.

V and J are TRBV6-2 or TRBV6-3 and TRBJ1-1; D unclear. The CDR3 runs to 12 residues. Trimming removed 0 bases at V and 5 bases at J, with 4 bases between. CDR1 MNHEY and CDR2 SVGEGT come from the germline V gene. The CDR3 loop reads CASSYSSTEAFF. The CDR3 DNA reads TGTGCCAGCAGTTACTCTTCGACTGAAGCTTTCTTT.

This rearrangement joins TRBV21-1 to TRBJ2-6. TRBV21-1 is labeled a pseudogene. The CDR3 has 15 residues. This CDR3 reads CASSKTYSGANVLTF. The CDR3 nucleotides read TGTGCCAGCAGCAAGACCTACTCTGGGGCCAACGTCCTGACTTTC.

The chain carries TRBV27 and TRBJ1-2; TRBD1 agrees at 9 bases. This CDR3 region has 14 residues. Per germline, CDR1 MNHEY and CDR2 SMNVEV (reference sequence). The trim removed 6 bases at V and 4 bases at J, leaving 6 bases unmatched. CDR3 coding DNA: TGTGCCAGCAGGCCTACAGGGGGCGTCTATGGCTACACCTTC. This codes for CASRPTGGVYGYTF.

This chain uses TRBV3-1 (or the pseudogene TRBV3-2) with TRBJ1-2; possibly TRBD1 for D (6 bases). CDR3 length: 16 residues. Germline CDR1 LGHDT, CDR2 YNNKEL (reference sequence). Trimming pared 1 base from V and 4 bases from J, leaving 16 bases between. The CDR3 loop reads CASSQAATGTTYGYTF. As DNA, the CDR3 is TGTGCCAGCAGCCAAGCCGCGACCGGGACAACCTATGGCTACACCTTC.

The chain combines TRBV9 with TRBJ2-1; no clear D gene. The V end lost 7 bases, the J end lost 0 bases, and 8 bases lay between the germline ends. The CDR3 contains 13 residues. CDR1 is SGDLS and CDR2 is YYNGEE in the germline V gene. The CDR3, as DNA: TGTGCCAGCGGGCCTAGCTCCTACAATGAGCAGTTCTTC. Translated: CASGPSSYNEQFF.

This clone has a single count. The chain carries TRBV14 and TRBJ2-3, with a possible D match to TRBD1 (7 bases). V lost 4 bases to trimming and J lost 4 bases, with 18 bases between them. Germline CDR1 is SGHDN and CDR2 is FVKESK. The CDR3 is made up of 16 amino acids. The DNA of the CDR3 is TGTGCCAGCAGCCGTCCTAGACAGGGAGGAGCAGATACGCAGTATTTT. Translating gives CASSRPRQGGADTQYF.

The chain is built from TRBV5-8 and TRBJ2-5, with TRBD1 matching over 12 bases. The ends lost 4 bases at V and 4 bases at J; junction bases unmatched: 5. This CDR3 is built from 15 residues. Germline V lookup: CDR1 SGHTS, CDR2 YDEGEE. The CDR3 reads CASSPGTGGAETQYF. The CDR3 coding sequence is TGTGCCAGCAGCCCCGGGACAGGGGGCGCAGAGACCCAGTACTTC.

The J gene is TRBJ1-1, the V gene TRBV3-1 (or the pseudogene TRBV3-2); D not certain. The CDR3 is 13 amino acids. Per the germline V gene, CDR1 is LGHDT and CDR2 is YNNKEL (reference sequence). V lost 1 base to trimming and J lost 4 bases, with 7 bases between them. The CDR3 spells CASSQAGSTEAFF. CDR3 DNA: TGTGCCAGCAGCCAAGCAGGTTCCACTGAAGCTTTCTTT.

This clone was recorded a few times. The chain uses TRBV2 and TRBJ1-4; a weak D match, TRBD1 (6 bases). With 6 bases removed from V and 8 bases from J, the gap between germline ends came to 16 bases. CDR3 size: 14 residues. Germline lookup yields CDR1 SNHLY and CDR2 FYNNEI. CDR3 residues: CASRIRDTGEKLFF. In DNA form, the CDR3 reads TGTGCCAGCAGAATCCGGGACACAGGGGAAAAACTGTTTTTT.